The next 10 T cell receptor beta chains were all read from a single sample in a study of CD8 T cells in Susac syndrome. RNA was extracted with the RNeasy kit, and a quantity of roughly 0.5 to 1 ug was reverse transcribed using random hexamers. TCRdb processed the immunoSEQ multiplex PCR reads anew with MiXCR; each CDR3 protein has one entry. The sample records about 200,000 distinct CDR3 sequences, roughly nine tenths being singletons. Sequencing was performed on CD8+ T cells from PBMCs. The receptors come from a human donor with multiple sclerosis.

The chain uses TRBV13 and TRBJ1-5; D is unresolved. V was pared by 0 bases and J by 1 base, with 4 bases between. CDR1 PRHDT and CDR2 FYEKMQ come from the germline V gene (reference sequence). This CDR3 region has 14 residues. The CDR3 loop reads CASSLGRSNQPQHF. The DNA for the CDR3 is TGTGCCAGCAGCTTAGGTAGGAGCAATCAGCCCCAGCATTTT.

Written as DNA, the CDR3 is TGTGCCAGCAGCTCCCAAAGGGGTAACTATGGCTACACCTTC. Protein product: CASSSQRGNYGYTF. The J gene is TRBJ1-2, the V gene TRBV5-4; possibly TRBD1 for D (5 bases). Trimming left V 3 bases short and J 1 base short, with 10 bases between. This CDR3 comprises 14 residues. CDR1 and CDR2 from the germline V gene are SGHNT and YYREEE (reference sequence).

The chain links TRBV2 to TRBJ2-7; 11 bases match TRBD1. Germline V gene lookup returns CDR1 SNHLY and CDR2 FYNNEI. The CDR3 consists of 17 residues. After removal of 9 bases from V and 3 bases from J, the junction contained 16 bases not matched to a gene. The CDR3 region is CARRSQGQGVLDYEQYF. The DNA of the CDR3 is TGTGCCAGGCGCTCCCAGGGACAGGGGGTCTTGGACTACGAGCAGTACTTC. The full variable domain, in which reference TRBV2 and TRBJ2-7 provide the parts outside the CDR3, is EPEVTQTPSHQVTQMGQEVILRCVPISNHLYFYWYRQILGQKVEFLVSFYNNEISEKSEIFDDQFSVERPDGSNFTLKIRSTKLEDSAMYFCARRSQGQGVLDYEQYFGPGTRLTVT.

This clonotype has only one observation. J is TRBJ2-5 and V is TRBV6-6, with 10 bases aligning to TRBD2. V trimming: 6 bases; J trimming: 5 bases; junction bases outside the gene matches: 12. Germline V gene data show CDR1 as MNHNY and CDR2 as SVGAGI (reference sequence). This CDR3 spans 16 amino acids. CDR3 in DNA: TGTGCCAGCAGCCACTCCGGACTAGCGGTGGGGGAGACCCAGTACTTC. Its protein is CASSHSGLAVGETQYF.

This chain links TRBV7-2 with TRBJ2-5; 8 positions match TRBD2. Losses at the gene ends were 5 bases for V and 0 bases for J; bases not matched to a gene: 5. This CDR3 region has 15 residues. Germline V lookup: CDR1 SGHTA, CDR2 FQGNSA. The CDR3 sequence is CASSPGTRNQETQYF. The DNA for the CDR3 is TGTGCCAGCAGCCCAGGGACTAGGAACCAAGAGACCCAGTACTTC.

This clonotype was seen a single time. The V and J genes are TRBV12-3 or TRBV12-4 and TRBJ2-1, with 9 bases lining up with TRBD1. The V and J ends lost 5 bases and 6 bases, in that order; junction bases with no gene match: 11. The CDR3 runs 16 residues. The CDR3 reads CASSETGTGLVNEQFF. The CDR3 nucleotides read TGTGCCAGCAGTGAGACTGGGACAGGGTTAGTCAATGAGCAGTTCTTC.

V and J are TRBV27 and TRBJ1-4; no definite D call. Germline V CDR1 and CDR2: MNHEY, SMNVEV (reference sequence). The CDR3 covers 13 residues. The V end was cut by 5 bases, the J end by 6 bases, with 10 bases between. This chain's CDR3 is CASSTRRDEKLFF. The DNA of the CDR3 is TGTGCCAGCAGTACCCGACGAGATGAAAAACTGTTTTTT.

V gene TRBV15 combines with J gene TRBJ2-5; D perhaps matches TRBD2 (6 bases). The CDR3 loop spans 14 amino acids. The germline V and J ends were trimmed by 5 bases and 1 base, with 11 bases remaining between them. Per germline, CDR1 LNHNV and CDR2 YYDKDF (reference sequence). The CDR3: CATSGRDSQETQYF. The CDR3 coding sequence is TGTGCCACCAGCGGCCGGGACTCCCAAGAGACCCAGTACTTC. Using reference TRBV15 and TRBJ2-5 for the parts outside the CDR3, the full variable domain is DAMVIQNPRYQVTQFGKPVTLSCSQTLNHNVMYWYQQKSSQAPKLLFHYYDKDFNNEADTPDNFQSRRPNTSFCFLDIRSPGLGDTAMYLCATSGRDSQETQYFGPGTRLLVL.

This rearrangement joins TRBV12-5 to TRBJ1-3; TRBD1 is a possible D gene (6 bases). The CDR3 loop spans 13 amino acids. V was shortened by 9 bases and J by 12 bases, with 21 bases between the two germline ends. Germline loops: CDR1 LGHNT, CDR2 FRNRAP. The CDR3 DNA reads as TGTGCTAGCGAACAGCCGGACAGCAGGCTCATATATTTT. Translated: CASEQPDSRLIYF.

In DNA, the CDR3 is TGTGCCAGCAGCGCATCGATCGGACAAGAGGAGTTCTTC. Amino acids: CASSASIGQEEFF. V is TRBV7-9 and J is TRBJ2-1; D might be TRBD1 (5 bases). The germline gives CDR1 SEHNR, CDR2 FQNEAQ (reference sequence). V was pared by 5 bases and J by 14 bases, with 19 bases between. The CDR3 runs 13 residues.